This T cell receptor (beta chain) was obtained from a study of blood T cell repertoires in COVID-19. About the study: Material from acute and convalescent COVID-19 was sourced from the United States, Italy and Spain. Sources were T cells, B-cell-depleted T cells, or PBMCs; the material itself was cDNA or gDNA.

Germline lookup yields CDR1 SGHRS and CDR2 YFSETQ. The ends lost 3 bases at V and 4 bases at J; junction bases unmatched: 7. The CDR3 totals 14 residues. Assay: immunoSEQ multiplex PCR; the TCRdb copy retains only in-frame clones and omits some. This sample has about 110,000 clones, with 70% to 90% found just once. The sequenced material came from peripheral blood. This sequence originates from a woman between 45 and 60 years old with acute or convalescent COVID-19. The chain recombines TRBV5-1 with TRBJ2-7; 7 bases fit TRBD1. The CDR3 protein is CASSSSGGRYEQYF. Written as DNA, the CDR3 is TGCGCCAGCAGCTCATCAGGGGGTCGGTACGAGCAGTACTTC.